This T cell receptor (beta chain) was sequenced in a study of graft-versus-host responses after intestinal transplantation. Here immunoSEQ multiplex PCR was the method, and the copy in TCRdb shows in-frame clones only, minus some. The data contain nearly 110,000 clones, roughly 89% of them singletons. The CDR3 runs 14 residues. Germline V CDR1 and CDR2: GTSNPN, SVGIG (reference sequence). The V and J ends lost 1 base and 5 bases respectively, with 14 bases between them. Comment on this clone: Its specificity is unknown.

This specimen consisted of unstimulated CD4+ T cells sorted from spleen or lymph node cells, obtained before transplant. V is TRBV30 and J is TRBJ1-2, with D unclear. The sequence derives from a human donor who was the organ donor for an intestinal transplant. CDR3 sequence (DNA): TGTGCCTGGAGTGGGGATTCTAGGATATATGGCTACACCTTC. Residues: CAWSGDSRIYGYTF.